The TCR beta chain described here comes from a study of T-cell reconstitution after alpha-beta-depleted transplantation in children (TCRdb year 2016). Study-level background: The study quantitatively tracked T-cell immune reconstitution after TCRalphabeta/CD19-depleted allogeneic hematopoietic cell transplantation in children using TCR repertoire profiling.

V is pruned by 0 bases and J by 7 bases, leaving 9 bases of the junction without a gene match. The CDR3 runs 15 amino acids, cysteine and phenylalanine included. Here the CDR3 DNA is all that survives: 45 bases in frame from base 1. The germline V gene encodes CDR1 SQVTM and CDR2 ANQGSEA. Concerning this clonotype itself: The target of this receptor is not known. Per-nucleotide qualities are absent, and no much larger clonotype sits a single base away.

Library preparation employed PCR. Reads for this sample came from an Illumina HiSeq 2500. TCR library preparation used molecular barcoding, with unique molecular identifiers applied to normalize quantification of the TCRbeta repertoire. TCRdb trimmed the raw reads at Q25, called clones with MiXCR and kept productive beta chains. Records with the same CDR3 protein are collapsed into one entry carrying the most frequent genes and DNA. The sample profile shows 500,000 or so distinct CDR3 sequences; less than 35% of them were found once. The ten largest clones represent about 2.3% of the sample. The receptor was isolated from a human donor who donated a stem cell graft to a child with aplastic anemia. The sequence links TRBV29-1 to TRBJ1-1, with 9 middle bases fitting TRBD1. Here the sequenced sample was PBMCs from the stem cell graft donor, taken from the stem cell graft. The CDR3 protein is CSVEEAPGQGYEAFF. The DNA sequence is given as TGCAGCGTTGAAGAAGCGCCGGGACAGGGCTATGAAGCTTTCTTT.